In this sample, the clone carrying this T cell receptor (beta chain) turned up many times. Its antigen is not known. Genomic DNA constituted the template upon which TCR beta VDJ and CDR3 profiling was performed. TCRdb reanalysed the reads using MiXCR and keeps one entry per CDR3 protein. This sample has about 220,000 distinct CDR3 sequences, with almost 35% found just once. V shed 2 bases, J shed 7 bases, and the junction held 5 bases outside the gene matches. The CDR3 has 14 amino acids. Germline V gene sequence: CDR1 LNHDA, CDR2 SQIVND (reference sequence). This sample was taken from a study of CD8+CD57+ T cells in acquired aplastic anemia. For the study at large: Sorted CD4+ plus CD8+ cells gave DNA averaging roughly 3.2 ug. Healthy donor CD4+ samples were sequenced to a depth that averaged around 9.9 million reads. Study observations and caveats: Shared by patients and controls, twenty-nine CD8+ CDR3s were abundant in patients.

Sequenced input: sorted CD4+, CD8+, or CD8+CD57+ T cells (not recorded which) from PBMCs. The V gene is TRBV19, the J gene TRBJ1-3; the match to TRBD1 covers 7 bases. The receptor comes from a human donor in good health, serving as a control. In nucleotides, the CDR3 is TGTGCCAGTAGTATACAGGGGGTGCCGAACACCATATATTTT. Protein: CASSIQGVPNTIYF.